This is a list of T cell receptor beta chains from one sample in a study of blood T cells in healthy people across ages. TCRdb processed the 5' RACE reads anew with MiXCR; each CDR3 protein has one entry. Seen here are 890,000 or so distinct CDR3 sequences, approximately 65% observed once, and the top ten hold 25% to 35%. Sequencing was carried out using blood. The receptors come from a man younger than 45 in good health. Both conserved end residues are part of each CDR3. D genes are given only for firm matches. Clone size, where shown, is once, few, many, or a class for clones that have expanded.

clone_size j_call d_call v_call cdr3_nt cdr3_aa
few TRBJ2-1 - TRBV27 TGTGCCAGCAGTAGAGCCAGGGGCGGGGGATACAATGAGCAGTTCTTC CASSRARGGGYNEQFF
- TRBJ2-3 - TRBV4-3 TGCGCCAGCAGCCATATGGAAACTAGCACAGATACGCAGTATTTT CASSHMETSTDTQYF
- TRBJ2-5 TRBD2 TRBV7-8 TGTGCCAGCAGCTCACCGGACGGGACTAGCGGGCGAAAGACCCAGTACTTC CASSSPDGTSGRKTQYF
- TRBJ2-5 TRBD1 TRBV11-2 TGTGCCAGCGGCGGACAGGGGGGGAATGAGCAGTACTTC CASGGQGGNEQYF
- TRBJ2-1 TRBD2 TRBV6-5 TGTGCCAGCAGTTACTCTCTAGGGACTAGCGGGGGAGGTGAGCAGTTCTTC CASSYSLGTSGGGEQFF
- TRBJ2-5 - TRBV6-5 TGTGCCAGCAGACCGGGACAAGCTCAAGAGACCCAGTACTTC CASRPGQAQETQYF
- TRBJ2-4 TRBD1 TRBV9 TGTGCCAGCAGCCGTCGACAGGGACAAAACATTCAGTACTTC CASSRRQGQNIQYF
few TRBJ2-1 TRBD1 TRBV6-6 TGTGCCAGCAGCCGCACCCGCGGACAGGGGGACAATGAGCAGTTCTTC CASSRTRGQGDNEQFF
- TRBJ2-7 TRBD1 TRBV6-1 TGTGCCACACCGGGACAGAATTCCTACGAGCAGTACTTC CATPGQNSYEQYF
few TRBJ2-7 - TRBV7-2 TGTGCCAGCAGCTTCCCCCGAACGGAGCAGTACTTC CASSFPRTEQYF
- TRBJ2-7 - TRBV24-1 TGTGCCACCAGTGATCGCGGACTCAACGAGCAGTACTTC CATSDRGLNEQYF
- TRBJ1-2 - TRBV9 TGTGCCAGCAGCGGAACGGTCAGAATCTATGGCTACACCTTC CASSGTVRIYGYTF
- TRBJ1-1 - TRBV20-1 TGCAGTGCCTGTGTCGCAGGAGTGAACACTGAAGCTTTCTTT CSACVAGVNTEAFF
- TRBJ1-5 - TRBV30 TGTGCCTGGAGTGTACTGGGTGGGACGAATCAGCCCCAGCATTTT CAWSVLGGTNQPQHF
once TRBJ2-1 - TRBV3-1 TGTGCCAGCAGCCAAGATTGGGACATAAGCTACAATGAGCAGTTCTTC CASSQDWDISYNEQFF
- TRBJ2-7 - TRBV6-1 TGTGCCAGCAGTGAAGGGTGGACAGCCCCCCTTTCCTACGAGCAGTACTTC CASSEGWTAPLSYEQYF
few TRBJ2-1 TRBD2 TRBV28 TGTGCCAGCAGTGAAACTAGCGGGGGACCCTACAATGAGCAGTTCTTC CASSETSGGPYNEQFF
few TRBJ1-6 TRBD1 TRBV20-1 TGCAGTGCTAAACAGGGGTTTGGGAATTCACCCCTCCACTTT CSAKQGFGNSPLHF
- TRBJ2-3 - TRBV7-2 TGTGCTAGCAGCCCTTCGGAGTCCGGGGGAGATACGCAGTATTTT CASSPSESGGDTQYF
- TRBJ2-1 - TRBV14 TGTGCCAGCAGCTCCCTGATGCGGGGACCCTACAATGAGCAGTTCTTC CASSSLMRGPYNEQFF
- TRBJ2-5 - TRBV28 TGTGCCAGCAGTTTCCCTAAGACGTTGGTGGCCAAAGAGACCCAGTACTTC CASSFPKTLVAKETQYF
- TRBJ1-2 TRBD1 TRBV12-3/TRBV12-4 TGTGCCAGCAGTTTGGCCGGGACAGGGGGATATTTAAACTATGGCTACACCTTC CASSLAGTGGYLNYGYTF
- TRBJ2-7 - TRBV7-8 TGTGCCAGCAGCTCTCGCCGGGACCGCTGGTACGAGCAGTACTTC CASSSRRDRWYEQYF
- TRBJ2-3 TRBD1 TRBV28 TGTGCCAGCAGTCCCGGACAGGTTCACACAGATACGCAGTATTTT CASSPGQVHTDTQYF
- TRBJ1-1 - TRBV5-1 TGCGCCAGCAGCTTGGTTGGGGGGGGCAGGGCGGTCATGAACACTGAAGCTTTCTTT CASSLVGGGRAVMNTEAFF
- TRBJ2-7 TRBD2 TRBV10-3 TGTGCCATCAAGCCGGGACTAGCGGGGGCCGAGCAGTACTTC CAIKPGLAGAEQYF
few TRBJ1-4 TRBD1 TRBV7-2 TGTGCCAGCAGCCGGGACAGGGGAACTAATGAAAAACTGTTTTTT CASSRDRGTNEKLFF
- TRBJ2-2 - TRBV7-2 TGTGCCAGCAGCTTAGTTGAGGGGTACACCGGGGAGCTGTTTTTT CASSLVEGYTGELFF
once TRBJ2-1 TRBD2 TRBV9 TGTGCCAGCAGCGCGACTAGCGACTACAATGAGCAGTTCTTC CASSATSDYNEQFF
- TRBJ2-5 TRBD2 TRBV4-3 TGCGCCAGCAGCCAAGGAGACGCGGGAGCCGAAGAGACCCAGTACTTC CASSQGDAGAEETQYF
- TRBJ2-5 TRBD2 TRBV6-2/TRBV6-3 TGTGCCAGCAGTTACCCTACCACAGAGGTAGCGGGGGAACAAGAGACCCAGTACTTC CASSYPTTEVAGEQETQYF
- TRBJ2-7 TRBD1 TRBV29-1 TGCAGCGTTGAAACCGGGGCAGGGGGCTACGAGCAGTACTTC CSVETGAGGYEQYF